The entry below gives a single T cell receptor beta chain sequence along with its context. No antigen is known for it. One base away there is no much larger clone; base qualities are not given. The High Capacity cDNA Reverse Transcription Kit was used to reverse transcribe all of the isolated RNA, meaning that expressed TCRB transcripts were what got sequenced. Deep immunoSEQ sequencing was performed on naive, central memory and regulatory T cell samples, with an average of roughly 3.5 million total reads per sample. After sorted cells were lysed in RLT buffer, RNA was extracted with DNase-treated RNeasy Micro or Mini kits, with the choice depending on cell number. To prevent cross-contamination, every cell subset was processed on its own, while patient and healthy donor samples were processed together. TCRB sequences were amplified from cDNA with the immunoSEQ multiplex PCR, producing 87-bp fragments spanning the CDR3 region. Sequencing of the amplicons was performed on the Illumina HiSeq platform. The source study handled its data this way. PCR bias was corrected computationally using synthetic template baselines, and reads within Hamming distance 2 were collapsed, with unmergeable singletons discarded. Reads were aligned to IMGT to assign V, D and J genes, CDR3 length, and insertions or deletions at six rearrangement sites. Clonotype counts were normalized to sorted cell number within each subset before computing true diversity and Gini coefficients with the tcR R package. The overlap coefficient, calculated on TCRB nucleotide sequences, was used to measure repertoire sharing. Out-of-frame TCRB sequences from naive cells were analyzed to stand in for the pre-selection repertoire. TCRdb carries this immuneACCESS record with in-frame sequences only. Its versions omit some clonotypes, under half of them owing to an unresolved V gene in the studies checked, with the rest unexplained. V, J and clone size derive from that table, while D and trimming were established from the DNA sequence. This sample comprises hundreds of thousands of clones, around 15% of them detected only once. The ten largest clones take up 0.035% to 0.045% of the sample.

The sample originates from a study of beta chain features in type 1 diabetes (dated by TCRdb to between 2018 and 2020). For context, the study as a whole: Patients and healthy donors did not differ in mean age, gender distribution, total cell number or subset yield. Across all samples, 107,917,701 sorted cells were examined, and cell number per subset correlated strongly with RNA yield. Naive and central memory subsets were obtained from all 30 or so donors, but regulatory and stem cell-like memory subsets were isolated from only 8 patients and roughly 8 healthy donors. The study compared the TCRB repertoires of sorted circulating CD4+ T cell subsets in recently diagnosed type 1 diabetes patients with those in matched healthy donors. Here is what the overall study found, with its caveats: PCR might favor shorter templates, but patient and control samples were amplified and corrected together, so any skew would affect both groups equally. Type 1 diabetes patients showed a moderate but significant shortening of TCRB CDR3 length in all four CD4+ subsets. Because small numbers of individuals were included in the HLA sub-analyses, any influence of HLA type on TCRB rearrangement was left unresolved. Fewer insertions and more nucleotide deletions at VDJ recombination sites were observed in patients with type 1 diabetes, implying thymic rearrangement abnormalities. Naive, central memory and regulatory TCRB repertoires appeared to be more alike among patients than among healthy donors. Because cDNA was sequenced instead of genomic DNA, activated cells with high expression could be over-represented, although the groups did not differ in activation or CD3 levels.

V and J are truncated by 1 base and 8 bases respectively, leaving an intervening sequence of 14 bases. Via the germline V gene, CDR1 is SGHAT and CDR2 FQNNGV. The CDR3 spans 14 residues, from the cysteine through the phenylalanine. This entry keeps only the CDR3 DNA: 42 bases, framed from base 1. Each donor gave one peripheral blood draw, roughly 110 mL on average, collected into heparinised tubes. Using a panel that included CD45RO, CCR7, CD25, CD127, CD95 and CD27, naive, central memory, regulatory and stem cell-like memory CD4+ T cells were sorted on a BD FACSAria II. All sorted populations exceeded 95% purity. PBMCs were separated immediately by Lymphoprep density gradient centrifugation and were stained directly, without being cultured. Samples were stained and sorted in pairs, with one healthy donor and one patient per experiment, so that batch effects were minimized.

The source is a man in his late teens or twenties with type 1 diabetes. The sequence links TRBV11-2 to TRBJ1-2; possibly the D gene is TRBD1, per 5 matching bases. The sample consisted of naive CD4+ T cells from blood. The intended sense of this specimen's cell subset or site label: true naive CD4+ T cells. The bases are TGTGCCAGCAGCTTAGTGCAGGGTCTTGGCGGCTACACCTTC. Its coded protein is CASSLVQGLGGYTF.